A selection of T cell receptor beta chains follows, all from one sample in a study of OX40 agonist ivuxolimab in advanced cancers. The repertoire was sequenced with immunoSEQ multiplex PCR; TCRdb's copy has only in-frame clones and lacks some. The profile shows 65,000 to 95,000 clones, 85% to 95% of them singletons. The sequencing here drew on CD4+ or CD8+ T cells sorted from blood, taken in a trial of the OX40 agonist ivuxolimab. The receptors were sampled from an adult with an advanced solid tumor such as melanoma, head and neck, liver or kidney cancer. CDR3s include the opening cysteine and the closing phenylalanine or tryptophan. Each record gives: J gene, V gene, clone size, D gene, CDR3 length, CDR3 DNA, CDR3 protein. D genes are given only for firm matches. Some rows have no size entry. The others give once, few or many, or a class for an expanded clone.

>TRBJ2-5|TRBV5-4|.|TRBD1|15
TGTGCCAGCAGCCCCGGGACAGGTCCGGGGGAGACCCAGTACTTC
CASSPGTGPGETQYF
>TRBJ2-1|TRBV4-2|.|TRBD2|18
TGTGCCAGCAGCCAAGGGGTAGCGGGGGGCAACTCCTACAATGAGCAGTTCTTC
CASSQGVAGGNSYNEQFF
>TRBJ2-3|TRBV6-1|.|TRBD2|15
TGTGCCAGCAGTGAAGTCGGGGGGGCCGCAGATACGCAGTATTTT
CASSEVGGAADTQYF
>TRBJ1-6|TRBV6-1|.|TRBD1|17
TGTGCCAGCAGTGAAGACGACAGGGAAGTTGGTTACTCACCCCTCCACTTT
CASSEDDREVGYSPLHF
>TRBJ1-6|TRBV7-6|.|.|13
TGTGCCAGCAGCTTGGGGTCCCATTCACCCCTCCACTTT
CASSLGSHSPLHF
>TRBJ2-7|TRBV6-5|.|.|13
TGTGCCAGCAGTTACGCTAGCGTCCACGAGCAGTACTTC
CASSYASVHEQYF
>TRBJ2-5|TRBV6-5|.|.|15
TGTGCCAGCAGGACAAGCGGAGCTCTCCAAGAGACCCAGTACTTC
CASRTSGALQETQYF
>TRBJ1-4|TRBV15|.|.|16
TGTGCCACCACAAGGGACCGTGGGGCAACTAATGAAAAACTGTTTTTT
CATTRDRGATNEKLFF
>TRBJ1-5|TRBV19|.|.|14
TGTGCCAGTAGTTCCAGGGTGTCAGGTCAGCCCCAGCATTTT
CASSSRVSGQPQHF
>TRBJ2-7|TRBV11-2|.|TRBD1|18
TGTGCCAGCAGCAAAAGGAGGAGACAGGGAAATTTCTCCTACGAGCAGTACTTC
CASSKRRRQGNFSYEQYF
>TRBJ1-3|TRBV27|.|.|14
TGTGCCAGCAGTATCGCAGGCTCTGGAAACACCATATATTTT
CASSIAGSGNTIYF
>TRBJ1-1|TRBV2|.|.|12
TGTGCCAGCAGTGAAGTTGGGGCTGAAGCTTTCTTT
CASSEVGAEAFF
>TRBJ2-1|TRBV9|.|.|17
TGTGCCAGCAGCGTAGATTGGCGGGCGCTCTCCTACAATGAGCAGTTCTTC
CASSVDWRALSYNEQFF
>TRBJ2-7|TRBV4-1|once|TRBD2|15
TGCGCCAGCAGCCAAGGGGGAGGGACCTCCTACGAGCAGTACTTC
CASSQGGGTSYEQYF
>TRBJ1-5|TRBV7-9|.|.|14
TGTGCCAGCAGCTTAGATAACGGTTATCAGCCCCAGCATTTT
CASSLDNGYQPQHF
>TRBJ1-2|TRBV7-9|.|TRBD1|14
TGTGCCAGCAGCTCCGGGACAGGGAACTATGGCTACACCTTC
CASSSGTGNYGYTF
>TRBJ2-3|TRBV7-9|.|.|15
TGTGCCAGCGGGCCCAAAACGGGGAGCACAGATACGCAGTATTTT
CASGPKTGSTDTQYF
>TRBJ1-5|TRBV11-2|.|TRBD1|14
TGTGCCAGCAGCCATACAGGGGGGAAACAGCCCCAGCATTTT
CASSHTGGKQPQHF
>TRBJ2-1|TRBV6-5|.|.|14
TGTGCCAGCAGTTATGGGGGGCCCTACAATGAGCAGTTCTTC
CASSYGGPYNEQFF
>TRBJ1-1|TRBV19|.|.|13
TGTGCCAGTAGTATTTCCGGGAACACTGAAGCTTTCTTT
CASSISGNTEAFF
>TRBJ2-1|TRBV14|.|TRBD1|15
TGTGCCAGCAGCCCGACAGGGGGCGTGTACAATGAGCAGTTCTTC
CASSPTGGVYNEQFF
>TRBJ2-6|TRBV5-5|.|.|17
TGTGCCAGCAGCCTGACAGGACCCGACTCTGGGGCCAACGTCCTGACTTTC
CASSLTGPDSGANVLTF
>TRBJ1-3|TRBV10-1|.|.|16
TGCGCCAGCAGTGAGTCTCGAAGGTCCTCTGGAAACACCATATATTTT
CASSESRRSSGNTIYF
>TRBJ2-2|TRBV27|.|TRBD2|15
TGTGCCAGCAGTTCGCAGACTAGCGGGGGCGGGGAGCTGTTTTTT
CASSSQTSGGGELFF
>TRBJ2-1|TRBV19|.|TRBD2|15
TGTGCCAGTTCGCTCGGGACTAGCGGGGTCAATGAGCAGTTCTTC
CASSLGTSGVNEQFF
>TRBJ2-1|TRBV7-9|.|.|18
TGTGCCAGCAGCCCCCCCACAATACAGGTGGACTCCTACAATGAGCAGTTCTTC
CASSPPTIQVDSYNEQFF
>TRBJ2-7|TRBV6-4|few|.|15
TGTGCCAGCAGTGACTACATCTGGAGCTCCTACGAGCAGTACTTC
CASSDYIWSSYEQYF
>TRBJ1-2|TRBV19|.|.|19
TGTGCCAGTAGTATAGATCTCTGGTCAGAAGACCGTCCTAACTATGGCTACACCTTC
CASSIDLWSEDRPNYGYTF
>TRBJ1-2|TRBV6-4|.|.|12
TGTGCCAGCAGTGACCCCCTAGTTGGCTACACCTTC
CASSDPLVGYTF
>TRBJ2-7|TRBV7-6|.|.|12
TGTGCCAGGACAAGGGGGTTCGACGAGCAGTACTTC
CARTRGFDEQYF
>TRBJ1-6|TRBV11-2|few|.|15
TGTGCCAGCAGCTTAGCCCCCGCAGGGAATTCACCCCTCCACTTT
CASSLAPAGNSPLHF
>TRBJ1-1|TRBV5-5|.|TRBD1|14
TGTGCCAGCAGCTTAGGTCCAGGGGGGACTGAAGCTTTCTTT
CASSLGPGGTEAFF
>TRBJ1-2|TRBV19|few|.|13
TGTGCCAGTAGTCCCCAGGGATCCTTCGGCTACACCTTC
CASSPQGSFGYTF
>TRBJ2-7|TRBV6-5|.|.|13
TGTGCCAGCAGTTACGGGCAAACCTACGAGCAGTACTTC
CASSYGQTYEQYF
>TRBJ1-5|TRBV6-1|.|.|14
TGTGCCAGCAGTGAGTTGGGGGCCGGGCAGCCCCAGCATTTT
CASSELGAGQPQHF
>TRBJ1-5|TRBV2|.|TRBD1|13
TGTGCCAGCAGGAAGGGGGCCCGTCAGCCCCAGCATTTT
CASRKGARQPQHF
>TRBJ2-7|TRBV7-6|.|.|14
TGTGCCAGCAGCTTAGAAGTAGGGTCCTACGAGCAGTACTTC
CASSLEVGSYEQYF